This record covers a single T cell receptor beta chain. Libraries were prepared by immunoSEQ multiplex PCR; TCRdb keeps only in-frame clonotypes and omits some of them. The data hold some 350,000 clones, with roughly 87% observed a single time. The length of the CDR3 is 17 residues. Per germline, CDR1 SGHTA and CDR2 FQGNSA. V was clipped by 5 bases and J by 6 bases; unmatched bases: 8. Everyone who took part was about 18 to 90 years old, and they came from 24 US areas. Cohorts were determined from participant-reported clinical history. Two negative PCRs, clearance, or symptom resolution characterized the recovered Cohort 3 donors. The sample is drawn from a study of blood T cell repertoires in COVID-19.

The rearrangement joins TRBV7-2 to TRBJ2-2, with 14 bases fitting TRBD2. The origin of this receptor is a woman in her twenties or thirties who had recovered from COVID-19. Material: PBMCs or T cells enriched from blood (not recorded which). Here the CDR3 DNA reads TGTGCCAGCAGCACGGGACTAGCGGGAGTGAGGTCCGGGGAGCTGTTTTTT. This sequence encodes CASSTGLAGVRSGELFF. The full variable domain, rest sourced from reference TRBV7-2 and TRBJ2-2, is GAGVSQSPSNKVTEKGKDVELRCDPISGHTALYWYRQSLGQGLEFLIYFQGNSAPDKSGLPSDRFSAERTGGSVSTLTIQRTQQEDSAVYLCASSTGLAGVRSGELFFGEGSRLTVL.